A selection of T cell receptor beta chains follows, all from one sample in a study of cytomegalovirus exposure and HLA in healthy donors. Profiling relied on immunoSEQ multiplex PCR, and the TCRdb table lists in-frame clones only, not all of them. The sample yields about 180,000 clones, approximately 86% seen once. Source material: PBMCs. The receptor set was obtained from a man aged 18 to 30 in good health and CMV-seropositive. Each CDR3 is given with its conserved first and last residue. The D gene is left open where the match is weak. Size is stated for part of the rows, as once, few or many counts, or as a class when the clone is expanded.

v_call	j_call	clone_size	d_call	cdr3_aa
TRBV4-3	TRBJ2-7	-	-	CASSQDSRRGPYEQYF
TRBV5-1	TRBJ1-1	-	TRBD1	CASSPFFAGTGNTEAFF
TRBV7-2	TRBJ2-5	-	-	CASSPFGEETQYF
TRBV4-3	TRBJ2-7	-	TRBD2	CASSQGPGLAVGDEQYF
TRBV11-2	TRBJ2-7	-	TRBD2	CASSLDSRERESF
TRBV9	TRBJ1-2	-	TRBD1	CASSVGQGVGYGYTF
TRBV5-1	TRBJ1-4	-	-	CASSSRAPGEKLFF
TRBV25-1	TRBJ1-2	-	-	CASSELVGVMGYTF
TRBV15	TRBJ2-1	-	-	CATSRAHRAGRFF
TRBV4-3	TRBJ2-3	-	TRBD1	CASSQDMGQGGDTQYF
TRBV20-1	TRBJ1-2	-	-	CSAGGGNGYTF
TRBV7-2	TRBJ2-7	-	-	CASSIQAGSFSYEQYF
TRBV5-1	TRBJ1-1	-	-	CASSLTGNTEAFF
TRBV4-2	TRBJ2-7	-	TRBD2	CASSQALAGLYEQYF
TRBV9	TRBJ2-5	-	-	CASSVSGGAETQYF
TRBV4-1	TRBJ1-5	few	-	CASSQDNNQPQHF